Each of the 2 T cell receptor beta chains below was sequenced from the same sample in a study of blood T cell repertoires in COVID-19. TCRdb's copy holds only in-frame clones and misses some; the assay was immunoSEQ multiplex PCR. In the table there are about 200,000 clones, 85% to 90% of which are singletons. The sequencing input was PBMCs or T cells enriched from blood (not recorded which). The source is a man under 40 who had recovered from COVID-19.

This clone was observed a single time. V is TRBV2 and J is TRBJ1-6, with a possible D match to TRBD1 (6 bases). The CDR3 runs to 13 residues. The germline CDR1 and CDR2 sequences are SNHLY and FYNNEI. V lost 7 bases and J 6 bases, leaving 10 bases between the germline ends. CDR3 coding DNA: TGTGCCAGCAAAGGGACACTTAATTCACCCCTCCACTTT. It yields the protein CASKGTLNSPLHF.

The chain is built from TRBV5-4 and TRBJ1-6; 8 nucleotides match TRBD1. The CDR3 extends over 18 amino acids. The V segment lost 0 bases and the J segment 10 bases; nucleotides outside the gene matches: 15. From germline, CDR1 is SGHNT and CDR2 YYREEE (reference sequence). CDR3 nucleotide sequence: TGTGCCAGCAGCTTGGATGGAACCGGGACAGGAGTAGGATCACCCCTCCACTTT. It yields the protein CASSLDGTGTGVGSPLHF.